The sequence of this TCR beta chain was determined in a study of blood T cell repertoires in COVID-19. Study-level information: Collection of acute and convalescent COVID-19 samples took place in the United States, Italy and Spain. PBMCs, B-cell-depleted T cells, or T cells provided the cDNA or gDNA that made up the material.

Looked up from germline, CDR1 is SQVTM and CDR2 is ANQGSEA. The CDR3 has 12 amino acids. Trimming took 4 bases from V and 3 from J, leaving 7 bases between them. Original processing notes: Amplification with reference gene primers provided the estimates of nucleated cell counts. Produced via immunoSEQ multiplex PCR; TCRdb's table is partial and in-frame only. The DNA gave D and trimming, while V, J and clone size come from that table. The sample comprises some 170,000 clones, 70% to 80% of which are singletons, and roughly 8.7% rests with the top ten. Sequencing was carried out using peripheral blood. The receptor was isolated from a woman in her 50s with active or convalescent COVID-19. This rearrangement joins TRBV29-1 to TRBJ1-3, with D possibly TRBD1 on 5 matching bases. The CDR3, as DNA: TGCAGCGTTGTTCAGGGTGGAAACACCATATATTTT. Protein product: CSVVQGGNTIYF.